This TCR beta chain was sequenced during a study of PD-L1 blockade in urothelial cancer. Study summary: Blood yielded a median of approximately 140,000 T cells per sample.

Sample time point: pretreatment peripheral blood. With 3 bases removed from V and 0 bases from J, the gap between germline ends came to 18 bases. CDR3 length: 18 amino acids. The germline CDR1 and CDR2 sequences are KGHSH and LQKENI. What went into each PCR as a spike was synthetic TCR analog templates. Data came from immunoSEQ multiplex PCR; TCRdb stores just in-frame clones and leaves some out. Of about 87,000 clones in the sample, around 84% were seen once. The TCR was taken from a man in his 60s with urothelial cancer. The gene calls are TRBV18 and TRBJ1-3; perhaps TRBD1 as D (6 bases). The material sequenced was PBMCs, taken around atezolizumab (anti-PD-L1) treatment. This CDR3 is CASSPTQGTDSSGNTIYF. The CDR3, as DNA: TGTGCCAGCTCACCGACACAGGGAACCGATAGCTCTGGAAACACCATATATTTT.